This entry lists 20 T cell receptor beta chains sequenced from one sample in a study of T-cell reconstitution after alpha-beta-depleted transplantation in children. Preparation of the TCRbeta library used unique molecular identifiers. MiXCR was run by TCRdb on the PCR reads, yielding one entry per CDR3 protein. The sample holds some 400,000 distinct CDR3 sequences; roughly 22% are singletons and the top ten take about 3.8%. Sequenced material: PBMCs from the stem cell graft donor, taken from the stem cell graft. Receptor source: a human donor who donated a stem cell graft to a child with acute myeloid leukemia.

The chain has TRBV24-1 and TRBJ2-7; either TRBD1 or TRBD2 may fit D (6 bases each). Trimming cost V 5 bases and J 2 bases, with 18 bases left between them. This CDR3 has 16 residues. CDR1 and CDR2 (germline): KGHDR, SFDVKD. CDR3 DNA sequence: TGTGCCACCAGTGCTCCTGCGGGACAAGGCCCCTACGAGCAGTACTTC. It encodes CATSAPAGQGPYEQYF.

This sequence joins TRBV3-1 and TRBJ2-7; no firm D call. The CDR3 consists of 15 residues. Trimming shortened V by 1 base and J by 0 bases, and 10 bases separated the two germline ends. Germline loops: CDR1 LGHDT, CDR2 YNNKEL (reference sequence). The DNA of the CDR3 is TGTGCCAGCAGCCAAGGACCTGTCAACTCCTACGAGCAGTACTTC. Its translation: CASSQGPVNSYEQYF.

The rearrangement joins TRBV14 to TRBJ1-2, with 9 bases lining up with TRBD1. Trimming took 3 bases from V and 4 from J; bases not matched to a gene: 9. In germline, CDR1 is SGHDN, CDR2 FVKESK. This CDR3 region has 16 residues. DNA of the CDR3: TGTGCCAGCAGCCAGACCATCCGGACAGGGGCCTATGGCTACACCTTC. Encoded protein: CASSQTIRTGAYGYTF.

This clonotype has more than one count but fewer than ten. The chain joins TRBV12-3 or TRBV12-4 to TRBJ2-4; maybe TRBD2 (6 bases). This CDR3 has 15 amino acids. V lost 6 bases, J lost 1 base, and 13 bases lay in between. The DNA of the CDR3 is TGTGCCAGCAGAGGAGGGGCAGGGGCCAAAAACATTCAGTACTTC. Protein: CASRGGAGAKNIQYF.

V gene TRBV6-1 combines with J gene TRBJ2-2; TRBD2 agrees at 10 bases. Germline CDR1 MNHNS, CDR2 SASEGT. Trimming cost V 6 bases and J 0 bases; bases outside gene matches: 4. The CDR3 has 16 amino acids. The CDR3 DNA sequence: TGTGCCAGCAGAAGAACTAGCGGGGCGAACACCGGGGAGCTGTTTTTT. This encodes CASRRTSGANTGELFF.

This chain joins TRBV12-3 or TRBV12-4 and TRBJ2-5; D gene uncertain. V lost 4 bases and J lost 5, with 11 bases in between. The CDR3 is 13 amino acids. The CDR3 is CASSSRTGETQYF. The CDR3 bases are TGTGCCAGCAGTTCCCGGACCGGGGAGACCCAGTACTTC.

The V and J genes are TRBV10-3 and TRBJ2-2, with 9 bases aligning to TRBD2. CDR3 size: 15 residues. Germline trimming cut 8 bases from V and 0 bases from J; bases unmatched to any gene: 4. Germline V CDR1 and CDR2: ENHRY, SYGVKD. DNA for the CDR3: TGTGCCATCGCACCTAGCGGGACGAACACCGGGGAGCTGTTTTTT. Its translation is CAIAPSGTNTGELFF.

V is TRBV12-3 or TRBV12-4 and J is TRBJ1-5; no clear D. Deletions cut 5 bases from V and 9 bases from J, with 11 bases between. This CDR3 comprises 12 residues. The CDR3 sequence: CASSPVLGPQHF. CDR3 nucleotides: TGTGCCAGCAGTCCAGTCTTAGGGCCCCAGCATTTT.

The V and J genes are TRBV5-5 and TRBJ2-5, with TRBD1 as a possible D gene (5 bases). Trimming removed 5 bases at V and 2 bases at J, with 13 bases between. Germline V lookup: CDR1 SGHKS, CDR2 YYEKEE (reference sequence). The CDR3 contains 14 residues. CDR3 nucleotide sequence: TGTGCCAGCAGGTGGGGCGGCCTACAAGAGACCCAGTACTTC. The encoded protein is CASRWGGLQETQYF.

The rearrangement joins TRBV24-1 to TRBJ2-2, with 9 bases aligning to TRBD1. Unmatched junction bases numbered 3, after V lost 4 bases and J lost 4 bases. The germline gives CDR1 KGHDR, CDR2 SFDVKD. The CDR3 is 15 residues long. CDR3 sequence: CATSEDRGVTGELFF. DNA of the CDR3: TGTGCCACCAGTGAGGACAGGGGAGTCACCGGGGAGCTGTTTTTT.

The V and J genes are TRBV6-5 and TRBJ2-7; TRBD2 agrees at 10 bases. Germline CDR1 is MNHEY and CDR2 is SVGAGI. V was clipped by 0 bases and J by 5 bases; unmatched bases: 4. The CDR3 consists of 15 residues. The CDR3 sequence is CASSYSTSGIHEQYF. CDR3 coding DNA: TGTGCCAGCAGTTACTCAACTAGCGGGATCCACGAGCAGTACTTC.

The chain has TRBV3-1 and TRBJ2-7; D call uncertain. The germline gives CDR1 LGHDT, CDR2 YNNKEL (reference sequence). This CDR3 spans 13 amino acids. V was trimmed by 3 bases and J by 1 base, leaving 7 bases between them. CDR3 residues: CASSQSDSYEQYF. DNA for the CDR3: TGTGCCAGCAGCCAGAGCGATTCCTACGAGCAGTACTTC.

This clonotype came up many times. The V and J genes are TRBV12-3 or TRBV12-4 and TRBJ2-2; 7 bases match TRBD1. With V trimmed by 3 bases and J by 4 bases, 2 bases remained unmatched. The CDR3 has 14 residues. DNA of the CDR3: TGTGCCAGCAGTTTTGAGGGGGCCACCGGGGAGCTGTTTTTT. It yields the protein CASSFEGATGELFF.

In its sample, this clonotype was seen a few times. This chain uses TRBV4-3 with TRBJ2-1; D uncertain. V was shortened by 0 bases and J by 1 base, with 13 bases between the two germline ends. CDR1 and CDR2 (germline): LGHNA, YSLEER. CDR3 length: 17 residues. The CDR3 nucleotides read TGCGCCAGCAGCCAAGATCGCGCTGGCGGATCCTACAATGAGCAGTTCTTC. Translation: CASSQDRAGGSYNEQFF.

The chain uses TRBV29-1 and TRBJ1-1, with D possibly TRBD1 on 6 matching bases. The CDR3 loop spans 14 amino acids. Per the germline V gene, CDR1 is SQVTM and CDR2 is ANQGSEA. V was clipped by 6 bases and J by 1 base, with 15 bases between them. CDR3 loop: CSVENRVANTEAFF. The CDR3 nucleotides read TGCAGCGTCGAAAACAGGGTGGCGAACACTGAAGCTTTCTTT.

The chain couples TRBV6-5 to TRBJ1-1, with a tentative D call TRBD1 (5 bases). The CDR3 spans 14 residues. Deletions cut 4 bases from V and 7 bases from J, with 16 bases between. Germline V gene data show CDR1 as MNHEY and CDR2 as SVGAGI. This CDR3 is CASSSLRPGGEAFF. The CDR3 DNA sequence: TGTGCCAGCAGTTCCCTCCGACCGGGGGGTGAAGCTTTCTTT.

This clonotype was counted at least ten times. The CDR3 DNA follows: TGCAGTGCTCACAGACAGGGGGCAGGAGAGCAGTACTTC. Translation: CSAHRQGAGEQYF. The V gene is TRBV20-1, the J gene TRBJ2-7; 10 bases match TRBD1. The CDR3 totals 13 residues. CDR1 DFQATT and CDR2 SNEGSKA come from the germline V gene (reference sequence). Trimming took 5 bases from V and 7 from J; bases not matched to a gene: 8.

This clonotype has ten or more counts. The V call is TRBV20-1, the J call TRBJ2-1; perhaps TRBD1 as D (5 bases). The CDR3 length is 16 residues. Germline assignment: CDR1 DFQATT and CDR2 SNEGSKA (reference sequence). Deletions cut 1 base from V and 0 bases from J, with 13 bases between. CDR3 in DNA: TGCAGTGCTAGAGGGCCGGGCAGGGTCTCCTACAATGAGCAGTTCTTC. This sequence encodes CSARGPGRVSYNEQFF.

This clonotype was observed a few times. The DNA for the CDR3 is TGCAGTGCTAGAGATGACAGGGTCCTGGGGGAGCTGTTTTTT. Encoded protein: CSARDDRVLGELFF. The rearrangement joins TRBV20-1 to TRBJ2-2; 7 nucleotides match TRBD1. Trimming cost V 0 bases and J 8 bases; bases outside gene matches: 6. The germline gives CDR1 DFQATT, CDR2 SNEGSKA (reference sequence). The CDR3 has 14 amino acids.

This clonotype came up a few times. This rearrangement joins TRBV28 to TRBJ1-1; D is ambiguous. Trimming stripped 6 bases from V and 0 bases from J, with 5 bases between. This CDR3 contains 12 residues. CDR1 MDHEN and CDR2 SYDVKM come from the germline V gene. Written as DNA, the CDR3 is TGTGCCAGCAGACTTCTGAACACTGAAGCTTTCTTT. It translates to CASRLLNTEAFF. Using reference TRBV28 and TRBJ1-1 for the parts outside the CDR3, the full variable domain is DVKVTQSSRYLVKRTGEKVFLECVQDMDHENMFWYRQDPGLGLRLIYFSYDVKMKEKGDIPEGYSVSREKKERFSLILESASTNQTSMYLCASRLLNTEAFFGQGTRLTVV.